This is a list of T cell receptor beta chains from one sample in a study of T cells in Graves' hyperthyroidism and ophthalmopathy. TCRdb re-analysed the multiplex PCR reads in MiXCR, keeping a single row per CDR3 protein. The table has about 350,000 distinct CDR3 sequences, over 15% seen once. Sequencing was performed on blood. Receptors originate from a woman in her 40s with Graves' ophthalmopathy. The conserved cysteine and the conserved F or W are not part of the CDR3 here.

j_gene | v_gene | CDR3aa
TRBJ1-5 | TRBV12-3/TRBV12-4 | ASRAENQPQH
TRBJ2-7 | TRBV11-2 | ASSPYVASATDEQY
TRBJ1-2 | TRBV11-2 | ASSPVRKQRFYGYT
TRBJ1-1 | TRBV4-2 | ASSHGDRLNTEAF
TRBJ1-1 | TRBV13 | ASSLGWRAATFGAF
TRBJ2-5 | TRBV20-1 | SASRVHSPREYQETQY
TRBJ2-7 | TRBV20-1 | SASEDSVTYEQY
TRBJ1-5 | TRBV6-1 | ATRQGSSNQPQH
TRBJ1-2 | TRBV5-1 | ASSFRGPGYT
TRBJ2-7 | TRBV27 | ASSLLAGVEEQY
TRBJ2-7 | TRBV29-1 | SVANRGSYEQY
TRBJ1-5 | TRBV11-2 | ASSPRQTGYSNQPQH
TRBJ1-2 | TRBV20-1 | SASFRGLYGYT
TRBJ2-1 | TRBV9 | ASSPSRWREQF
TRBJ1-5 | TRBV6-5 | ASSFFGQGVGNQPQH
TRBJ1-6 | TRBV11-2 | ASSRRGNGSPLH